This T cell receptor (beta chain) was obtained from a study of T cells in Graves' hyperthyroidism and ophthalmopathy. Looking at the study overall: Peripheral blood was acquired at first diagnosis, ahead of any therapy whatsoever.

Using RNA transcripts as the source, TCR beta CDR3 regions were amplified. The TCR CDR3 was amplified in a first-round RT-PCR using the HTBI primer set. Using its own MiXCR run on the multiplex PCR reads, TCRdb lists one record per CDR3 protein. The top ten hold less than 65% of the sample, which has 450,000 to 500,000 distinct CDR3 sequences, about 22% seen once. Overall study findings and caveats: Model predictions of ophthalmopathy came a median roughly 6.7 months before onset.

This CDR3 region has 13 residues. Trimming shortened V by 7 bases and J by 3 bases, and 10 bases separated the two germline ends. CDR1 is MDHEN, CDR2 SYDVKM, per germline. Concerning this clonotype itself: No antigen is known for it.

The specimen was blood. The genes are TRBV28 and TRBJ2-1, with D possibly being TRBD1 (5 bases). This receptor was taken from a woman aged 70-85 years with Graves' ophthalmopathy. The CDR3 protein is CASTRAVYNEQFF. The CDR3 DNA reads as TGTGCCAGCACCAGGGCTGTCTACAATGAGCAGTTCTTC. Filled out from reference TRBV28 and TRBJ2-1, the complete variable domain reads DVKVTQSSRYLVKRTGEKVFLECVQDMDHENMFWYRQDPGLGLRLIYFSYDVKMKEKGDIPEGYSVSREKKERFSLILESASTNQTSMYLCASTRAVYNEQFFGPGTRLTVL.